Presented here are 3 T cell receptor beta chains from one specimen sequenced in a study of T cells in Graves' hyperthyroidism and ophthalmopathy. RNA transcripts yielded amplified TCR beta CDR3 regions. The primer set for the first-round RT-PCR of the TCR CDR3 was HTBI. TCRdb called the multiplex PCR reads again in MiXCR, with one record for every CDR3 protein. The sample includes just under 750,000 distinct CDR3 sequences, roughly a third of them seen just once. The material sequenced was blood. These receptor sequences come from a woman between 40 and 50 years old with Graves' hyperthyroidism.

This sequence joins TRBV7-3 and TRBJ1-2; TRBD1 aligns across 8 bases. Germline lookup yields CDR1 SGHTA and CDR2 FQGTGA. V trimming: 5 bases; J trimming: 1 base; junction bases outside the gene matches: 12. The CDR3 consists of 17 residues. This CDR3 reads CASSPADRGRLNYGYTF. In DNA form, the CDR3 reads TGTGCCAGCAGCCCCGCCGACAGGGGCCGACTTAACTATGGCTACACCTTC.

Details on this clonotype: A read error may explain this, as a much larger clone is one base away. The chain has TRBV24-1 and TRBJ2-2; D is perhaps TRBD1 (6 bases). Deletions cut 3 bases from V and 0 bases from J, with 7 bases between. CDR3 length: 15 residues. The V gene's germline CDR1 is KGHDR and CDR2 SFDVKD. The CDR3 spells CATSDQGSNTGELFF. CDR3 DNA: TGTGCCACCAGTGATCAGGGGTCGAACACCGGGGAGCTGTTTTTT.

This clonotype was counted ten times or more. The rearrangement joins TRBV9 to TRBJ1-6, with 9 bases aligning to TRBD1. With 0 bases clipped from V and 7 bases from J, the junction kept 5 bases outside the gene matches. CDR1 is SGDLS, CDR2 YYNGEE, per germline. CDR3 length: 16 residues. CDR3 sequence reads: CASSVDDRGLNSPLHF. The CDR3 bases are TGTGCCAGCAGCGTAGACGACAGGGGGTTAAATTCACCCCTCCACTTT.